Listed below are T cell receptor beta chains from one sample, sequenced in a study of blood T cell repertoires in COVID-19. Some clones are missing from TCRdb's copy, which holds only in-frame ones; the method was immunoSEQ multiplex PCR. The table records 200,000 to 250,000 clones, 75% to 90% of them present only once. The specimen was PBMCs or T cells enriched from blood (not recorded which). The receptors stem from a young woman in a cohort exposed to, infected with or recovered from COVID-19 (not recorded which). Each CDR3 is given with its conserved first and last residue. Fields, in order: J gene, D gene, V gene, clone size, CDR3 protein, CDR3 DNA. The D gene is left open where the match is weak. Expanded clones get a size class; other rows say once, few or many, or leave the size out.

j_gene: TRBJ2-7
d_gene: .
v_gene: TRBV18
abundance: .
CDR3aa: CASSPVGGDEQYF
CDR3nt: TGTGCCAGCTCACCAGTAGGGGGGGACGAGCAGTACTTC

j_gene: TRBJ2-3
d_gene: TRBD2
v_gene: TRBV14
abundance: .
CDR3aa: CASRTSGGSTDTQYF
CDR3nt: TGTGCCAGCAGGACTAGCGGAGGTAGCACAGATACGCAGTATTTT

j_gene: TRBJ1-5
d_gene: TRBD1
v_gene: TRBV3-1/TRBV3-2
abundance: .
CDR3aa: CASSGGQGEGRNQPQHF
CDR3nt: TGTGCCAGCAGCGGAGGACAGGGAGAAGGTCGCAATCAGCCCCAGCATTTT

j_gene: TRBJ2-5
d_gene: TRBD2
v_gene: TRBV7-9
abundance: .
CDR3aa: CAGATGRGIGETQYF
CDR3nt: TGTGCCGGCGCTACGGGGCGGGGGATCGGGGAGACCCAGTACTTC

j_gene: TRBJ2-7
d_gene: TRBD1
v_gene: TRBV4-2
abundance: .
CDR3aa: CASSQGTGGLDEQYF
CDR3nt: TGTGCCAGCAGCCAAGGGACAGGGGGCTTAGACGAGCAGTACTTC

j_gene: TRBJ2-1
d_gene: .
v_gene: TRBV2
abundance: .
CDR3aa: CASSERQGSNEQFF
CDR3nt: TGTGCCAGCAGTGAAAGGCAGGGAAGCAATGAGCAGTTCTTC

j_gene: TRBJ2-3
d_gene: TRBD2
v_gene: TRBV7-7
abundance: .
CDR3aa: CASSLATSGTNTDTQYF
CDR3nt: TGTGCTAGCAGCTTAGCCACTAGCGGGACGAACACAGATACGCAGTATTTT

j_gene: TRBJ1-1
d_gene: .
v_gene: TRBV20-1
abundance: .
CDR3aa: CSARDRQGAFF
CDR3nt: TGCAGTGCTAGAGATCGGCAGGGAGCTTTCTTT

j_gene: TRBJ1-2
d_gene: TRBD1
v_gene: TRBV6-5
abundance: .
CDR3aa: CASSSRGTGGKGYTF
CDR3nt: TGTGCCAGCAGTTCGCGGGGGACAGGGGGCAAAGGCTACACCTTC

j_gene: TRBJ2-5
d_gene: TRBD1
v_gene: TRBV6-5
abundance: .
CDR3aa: CASSYLGQGQETQYF
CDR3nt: TGTGCCAGCAGTTACCTAGGACAGGGGCAAGAGACCCAGTACTTC

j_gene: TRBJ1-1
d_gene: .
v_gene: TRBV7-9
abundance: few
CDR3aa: CATKSDSLNTEAFF
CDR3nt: TGTGCCACCAAGTCGGACAGCTTGAACACTGAAGCTTTCTTT

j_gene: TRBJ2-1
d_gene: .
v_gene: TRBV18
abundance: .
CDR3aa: CASSPAWATNEQFF
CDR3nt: TGTGCCAGCTCACCCGCTTGGGCGACCAATGAGCAGTTCTTC

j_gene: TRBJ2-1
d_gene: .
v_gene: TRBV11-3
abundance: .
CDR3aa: CASSLGAYNEQFF
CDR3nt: TGTGCCAGCAGCTTAGGGGCATACAATGAGCAGTTCTTC

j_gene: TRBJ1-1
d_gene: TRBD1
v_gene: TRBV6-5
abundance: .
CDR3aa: CASSYHTGAEAFF
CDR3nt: TGTGCCAGCAGTTACCACACAGGGGCTGAAGCTTTCTTT